The source of this T cell receptor (beta chain) is a study of blood T cell repertoires in COVID-19. In terms of age and location, participants ranged from about 18 to 90 years and lived in 24 US areas. Turning to this clone: In the same sample, other DNA sequences code for this CDR3.

Trimming cost V 3 bases and J 6 bases, with 13 bases left between them. CDR1 is ENHRY and CDR2 is SYGVKD in the germline V gene. The CDR3 sequence is 14 residues long. As processed by the authors: Estimates of nucleated cell counts were drawn from the amplification of reference gene primers. Libraries were prepared by immunoSEQ multiplex PCR; TCRdb keeps only in-frame clonotypes and omits some of them. From that table come the V and J calls and clone size; the DNA was used to work out D and trimming. Among about 290,000 clones listed, about 89% were seen once. The source is a woman aged 40 to 50 who had recovered from COVID-19. This sequence joins TRBV10-3 and TRBJ2-3, with D perhaps matching TRBD2 (7 bases). The source material was PBMCs or T cells enriched from blood (not recorded which). This CDR3 is CAISERGARDTQYF. The CDR3 DNA reads TGTGCCATCAGTGAACGGGGGGCTCGGGATACGCAGTATTTT.